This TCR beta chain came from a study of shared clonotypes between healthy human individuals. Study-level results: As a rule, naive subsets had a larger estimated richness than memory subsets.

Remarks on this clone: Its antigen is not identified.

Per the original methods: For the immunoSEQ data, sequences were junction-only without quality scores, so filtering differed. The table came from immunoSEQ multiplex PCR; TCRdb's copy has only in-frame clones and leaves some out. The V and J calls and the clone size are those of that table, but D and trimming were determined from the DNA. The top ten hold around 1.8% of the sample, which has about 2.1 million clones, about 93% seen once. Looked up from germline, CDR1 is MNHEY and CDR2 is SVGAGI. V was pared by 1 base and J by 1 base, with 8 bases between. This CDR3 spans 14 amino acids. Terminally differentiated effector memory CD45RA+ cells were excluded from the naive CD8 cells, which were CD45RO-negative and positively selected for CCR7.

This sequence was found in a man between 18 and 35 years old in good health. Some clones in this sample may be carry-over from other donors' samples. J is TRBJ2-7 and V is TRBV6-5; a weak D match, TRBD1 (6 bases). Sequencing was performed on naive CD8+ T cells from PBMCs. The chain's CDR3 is CASSYFGQSYEQYF. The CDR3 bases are TGTGCCAGCAGTTACTTTGGACAGTCCTACGAGCAGTACTTC.